The next 25 T cell receptor beta chains were all read from a single sample in a study of T cells in Graves' hyperthyroidism and ophthalmopathy. Amplified regions were TCR beta CDR3 sequences from RNA transcripts. The HTBI primer set drove a first-round RT-PCR of the TCR CDR3. One entry per CDR3 protein, called by TCRdb with MiXCR from the multiplex PCR reads. Among 300,000 to 500,000 distinct CDR3 sequences, 15% were seen once, and the ten largest hold 30% to 35%. Sequenced: blood. These receptors were obtained from a woman in her twenties or thirties with Graves' hyperthyroidism.

V and J are TRBV7-8 and TRBJ2-3, with TRBD2 identical over 12 bases. The length of the CDR3 is 17 residues. V gave up 4 bases and J gave up 4 bases; unmatched junction bases: 9. Germline V CDR1 and CDR2: SGHVS, FQNEAQ. CDR3 residues: CASSSRLAGGWADTQYF. CDR3 sequence (DNA): TGTGCCAGCAGCTCGAGGCTAGCGGGAGGGTGGGCAGATACGCAGTATTTT.

At least ten counts were recorded for this clonotype. The rearrangement links TRBV12-3 or TRBV12-4 to TRBJ2-7, with 9 bases identical to TRBD1. The CDR3 sequence is 23 residues long. The V gene end was trimmed by 5 bases and the J gene end by 1 base; junction bases not matched to a gene: 30. In DNA, the CDR3 is TGTGCCAGCAGTCCTCTCGCTTCACCCCTCCGGGACAGGGTAGCTGCCCGTTCCTACGAGCAGTACTTC. Its translation is CASSPLASPLRDRVAARSYEQYF.

This chain joins TRBV19 and TRBJ2-1; 8 bases map to TRBD2. The trim removed 4 bases at V and 7 bases at J, leaving 15 bases unmatched. This CDR3 contains 17 residues. Germline V gene data show CDR1 as LNHDA and CDR2 as SQIVND (reference sequence). The CDR3 loop is CASSTPLGSGRMNEQFF. CDR3 nucleotide sequence: TGTGCCAGTAGTACCCCCCTTGGAAGCGGGAGAATGAATGAGCAGTTCTTC.

This clonotype occurred many times. This chain uses TRBV27 with TRBJ2-1; no clear D gene. The V end was cut by 3 bases, the J end by 0 bases, with 9 bases between. The CDR3 covers 15 residues. Germline-derived CDR1 and CDR2 are MNHEY and SMNVEV (reference sequence). CDR3 sequence (DNA): TGTGCCAGCAGTTTGGTCTTGAGCTCCTACAATGAGCAGTTCTTC. This codes for CASSLVLSSYNEQFF.

This clonotype was detected only a few times. The rearrangement joins TRBV29-1 to TRBJ2-5; tentative D call: TRBD1 (5 bases). The CDR3 consists of 13 residues. The V and J ends lost 3 bases and 5 bases respectively, with 13 bases between them. The germline CDR1 and CDR2 sequences are SQVTM and ANQGSEA. The CDR3 DNA reads TGCAGCGTTGAGTCACAGGCTCAGGAGACCCAGTACTTC. Its translation: CSVESQAQETQYF. The variable domain in full, with the rest retrieved from reference TRBV29-1 and TRBJ2-5, is SAVISQKPSRDICQRGTSLTIQCQVDSQVTMMFWYRQQPGQSLTLIATANQGSEATYESGFVIDKFPISRPNLTFSTLTVSNMSPEDSSIYLCSVESQAQETQYFGPGTRLLVL.

The chain links TRBV20-1 to TRBJ2-3; 14 nucleotides agree with TRBD2. In germline, CDR1 is DFQATT, CDR2 SNEGSKA (reference sequence). The J segment lost 7 bases and the V segment lost 3 bases, leaving 9 bases of the junction unmatched. This CDR3 is 16 amino acids long. Here the CDR3 reads CSARKRGLAGEYTQYF. CDR3 DNA sequence: TGCAGTGCTAGGAAGAGGGGACTAGCGGGAGAGTATACGCAGTATTTT.

This clonotype occurred a few times. This chain joins TRBV24-1 and TRBJ1-1; 7 nucleotides match TRBD1. There are 15 residues in the CDR3. V was pared by 5 bases and J by 4 bases, with 9 bases of the junction left unmatched. Germline V CDR1 and CDR2: KGHDR, SFDVKD. CDR3 coding DNA: TGTGCCACCAGTGGCGCTACAGGGGAAGTCACTGAAGCTTTCTTT. Protein: CATSGATGEVTEAFF.

Note on this clonotype: This may stem from a read error, because a much larger clone lies one nucleotide away. V usage is TRBV20-1 and J usage is TRBJ2-1, with D possibly matching TRBD2 (5 bases). The CDR3 extends over 17 amino acids. Germline CDR1 reads DFQATT; CDR2 reads SNEGSKA (reference sequence). The DNA for the CDR3 is TGCAGTACTAGAGGGTTACTAGGGCCGGAAGGGCACAATGAGCAGTTCTTC. Protein product: CSTRGLLGPEGHNEQFF.

This chain uses TRBV5-5 with TRBJ1-3, with TRBD1 identical over 9 bases. The CDR3 runs 17 residues. J gave up 4 bases and V 0 bases, and 8 bases lay outside the gene matches. The germline CDR1 and CDR2 sequences are SGHKS and YYEKEE (reference sequence). The CDR3 DNA follows: TGTGCCAGCAGCTTGGTATGGGACAGGGTATACGGAAACACCATATATTTT. Its translation is CASSLVWDRVYGNTIYF.

This clonotype was found a few times. The V gene is TRBV7-2, the J gene TRBJ2-3, with D tentatively TRBD2 (6 bases). The ends were cut back, 1 base at V and 2 bases at J, with 13 bases in the middle. There are 16 residues in the CDR3. Looked up from germline, CDR1 is SGHTA and CDR2 is FQGNSA. The CDR3 region is CASSLGTSPNTDTQYF. The CDR3 nucleotides are TGTGCCAGCAGCTTAGGTACTAGCCCAAACACAGATACGCAGTATTTT.

This clonotype occurred many times. The rearrangement links TRBV18 to TRBJ2-3; 11 bases agree with TRBD1. Looked up from germline, CDR1 is KGHSH and CDR2 is LQKENI. CDR3 length equals 15 residues. The V and J ends lost 8 bases and 3 bases, in that order; junction bases with no gene match: 7. The DNA for the CDR3 is TGTGCCAGCAGCCCGGGACAGGGGGGAACAGATACGCAGTATTTT. Amino acid sequence: CASSPGQGGTDTQYF.

This clonotype was detected many times. V usage is TRBV20-1 and J usage is TRBJ1-1; D ambiguous. The CDR3 contains 14 residues. The V and J ends lost 6 bases and 1 base respectively, with 15 bases between them. Germline CDR1 and CDR2: DFQATT and SNEGSKA (reference sequence). CDR3 sequence (DNA): TGCAGTGCCATAGAGGCAGGAGGGAACACTGAAGCTTTCTTT. Its protein is CSAIEAGGNTEAFF.

In this sample, this clonotype turned up a few times. The chain has TRBV7-2 and TRBJ2-7, with unresolved D. CDR1 SGHTA and CDR2 FQGNSA come from the germline V gene. The ends were cut back, 6 bases at V and 2 bases at J, with 20 bases in the middle. The CDR3 sequence is 16 residues long. The DNA for the CDR3 is TGTGCCAGCAGGCCACTGTCCCGTAGTTCGGCCTACGAGCAGTACTTC. Its translation is CASRPLSRSSAYEQYF.

The rearrangement links TRBV7-9 to TRBJ2-7; D may be TRBD1 or TRBD2 (5 bases each). Trimming stripped 5 bases from V and 4 bases from J, with 18 bases between. The V gene's germline CDR1 is SEHNR and CDR2 FQNEAQ (reference sequence). The CDR3 extends over 15 amino acids. In DNA, the CDR3 is TGTGCCAGCAGCCAGCCCGGGGACGTGAAGTACGAGCAGTACTTC. Protein sequence: CASSQPGDVKYEQYF.

This clonotype was seen many times. The chain joins TRBV6-1 to TRBJ1-1, with 7 bases that match TRBD1. This CDR3 region has 14 residues. Per germline, CDR1 MNHNS and CDR2 SASEGT. Trimming cost V 2 bases and J 5 bases; bases outside gene matches: 5. CDR3 protein: CASSEPRGRTEAFF. For the CDR3, the DNA is TGTGCCAGCAGTGAACCCAGGGGGAGGACTGAAGCTTTCTTT.

This clonotype was picked up many times. J is TRBJ2-3 and V is TRBV28; D not resolved. CDR1 is MDHEN and CDR2 is SYDVKM in the germline V gene. Trimming cost V 1 base and J 0 bases, with 14 bases left between them. The CDR3 extends over 17 amino acids. CDR3 DNA sequence: TGTGCCAGCAGTTTATCTCGACGGAGTTCTAGCACAGATACGCAGTATTTT. This sequence encodes CASSLSRRSSSTDTQYF.

This chain connects TRBV24-1 to TRBJ2-7; 8 nucleotides align to TRBD1. Germline-derived CDR1 and CDR2 are KGHDR and SFDVKD. The CDR3 consists of 16 residues. The V segment lost 2 bases and the J segment 2 bases; nucleotides outside the gene matches: 7. CDR3 sequence: CATSDSGRGPPYEQYF. CDR3 nucleotides: TGTGCCACCAGTGATTCCGGCAGGGGGCCTCCCTACGAGCAGTACTTC.

As to this clonotype: At one boundary the junction diverges from the germline segment, which might be a read error. In DNA, the CDR3 is TGTGCCAGCACCCAAGCAGGGTACGGTGGCTACACCTTC. Encoded protein: CASTQAGYGGYTF. This chain uses TRBV3-1 with TRBJ1-2, with D perhaps TRBD1 (5 bases). The CDR3 sequence is 13 residues long. CDR1 and CDR2 (germline): LGHDT, YNNKEL (reference sequence). The variable domain in full, completed from reference TRBV3-1 and TRBJ1-2, reads DTAVSQTPKYLVTQMGNDKSIKCEQNLGHDTMYWYKQDSKKFLKIMFSYNNKELIINETVPNRFSPKSPDKAHLNLHINSLELGDSAVYFCASTQAGYGGYTFGSGTRLTVV.

This clonotype has a handful of counts. V usage is TRBV3-1 and J usage is TRBJ1-2; maybe TRBD1 (6 bases). CDR1 is LGHDT and CDR2 is YNNKEL in the germline V gene (reference sequence). Trimming stripped 1 base from V and 7 bases from J, with 16 bases between. This CDR3 is built from 15 residues. The CDR3 DNA follows: TGTGCCAGCAGCCAAGGAGGCGGGGGGCGTGGTGGCTACACCTTC. This gives the protein CASSQGGGGRGGYTF.

This clonotype was recorded at least ten times. The chain uses TRBV30 and TRBJ1-1; weak D call: TRBD1 (6 bases). The CDR3 loop spans 15 amino acids. Trimming took 3 bases from V and 2 from J, leaving 16 bases between them. Germline loops: CDR1 GTSNPN, CDR2 SVGIG (reference sequence). The CDR3 is CAWSAIRGHNTEAFF. The CDR3, as DNA: TGTGCCTGGAGCGCTATCCGGGGGCATAACACTGAAGCTTTCTTT.

This clonotype has ten or more counts. The J gene is TRBJ2-5, the V gene TRBV18; 7 bases match TRBD1. Germline V gene data show CDR1 as KGHSH and CDR2 as LQKENI. CDR3 length: 14 amino acids. V lost 6 bases and J lost 4; bases outside the gene matches: 8. CDR3 nucleotide sequence: TGTGCCAGCTCCCACGACAGGGTAGGAGAGACCCAGTACTTC. Translating gives CASSHDRVGETQYF.

This clonotype was observed many times. The chain is built from TRBV7-8 and TRBJ2-1, with 7 bases that match TRBD1. The CDR3 is 17 amino acids. Trimming cost V 3 bases and J 3 bases; bases outside gene matches: 11. Germline assignment: CDR1 SGHVS and CDR2 FQNEAQ. The CDR3 DNA is TGTGCCAGCAGCTTTGGTCGAACAGGGGTGATCTACAATGAGCAGTTCTTC. Residues: CASSFGRTGVIYNEQFF.

In its sample, this clonotype was seen many times. The chain recombines TRBV7-9 with TRBJ1-1; D gene unclear. This CDR3 has 16 residues. In germline, CDR1 is SEHNR, CDR2 FQNEAQ (reference sequence). Deletions cut 5 bases from V and 1 base from J, with 17 bases between. CDR3 region: CASSPPSLQTNTEAFF. The CDR3 DNA reads as TGTGCCAGCAGCCCTCCCTCTCTCCAGACGAACACTGAAGCTTTCTTT.

The chain recombines TRBV19 with TRBJ2-1; 11 bases map to TRBD2. V lost 6 bases, J lost 8 bases, and 3 bases stayed unmatched. The CDR3 runs 13 residues. Per germline, CDR1 LNHDA and CDR2 SQIVND (reference sequence). The CDR3 sequence is CASRLAGGYEQFF. CDR3 sequence (DNA): TGTGCCAGTAGGCTAGCGGGAGGTTATGAGCAGTTCTTC. Looking up the rest from reference TRBV19 and TRBJ2-1 gives the full variable domain: DGGITQSPKYLFRKEGQNVTLSCEQNLNHDAMYWYRQDPGQGLRLIYYSQIVNDFQKGDIAEGYSVSREKKESFPLTVTSAQKNPTAFYLCASRLAGGYEQFFGPGTRLTVL.

This chain uses TRBV6-9 with TRBJ1-5, with TRBD1 matching over 9 bases. The CDR3 sequence is 16 residues long. The V gene end was trimmed by 3 bases and the J gene end by 5 bases; junction bases not matched to a gene: 8. Germline lookup yields CDR1 MNHGY and CDR2 SVAAGI. This CDR3 is CASSYRSDRGYQPQHF. The CDR3 region has the DNA TGTGCCAGCAGTTACCGTTCGGACAGGGGTTATCAGCCCCAGCATTTT.